In its sample, the clone carrying this TCR beta chain was seen a few times. The antigen remains undetermined. The germline CDR1 and CDR2 sequences are SGHTA and FQGNSA. Deletions cut 3 bases from V and 6 bases from J, with 11 bases between. The length of the CDR3 is 13 residues. Expressed TCRB transcripts were sequenced, since all the RNA that had been isolated was reverse transcribed. TCRdb's table, derived via immunoSEQ multiplex PCR, lists solely in-frame clones and lacks some. There are 150,000 to 190,000 clones in the sample; 10% occur only once, and approximately 0.5% lies in the top ten. CD4+ naive, central memory, regulatory and stem cell-like memory subsets were isolated by sorting on CD45RO/CCR7/CD25/CD127/CD95/CD27. The sample belongs to a study of beta chain features in type 1 diabetes. Study background: On cell yields, gender and age, patients and healthy donors were similar. General study results and limits: TCRB CDR3 length was moderately but significantly reduced in all four CD4+ subsets of Type 1 diabetes patients.

This sequence joins TRBV7-2 and TRBJ1-1; the D is unclear. Sequencing was carried out using central memory CD4+ T cells from blood. This TCR came from a man younger than 40 with type 1 diabetes. The CDR3 nucleotides read TGTGCCAGCAGCTTCCGCGTCAACGCTGAAGCTTTCTTT. As protein: CASSFRVNAEAFF.